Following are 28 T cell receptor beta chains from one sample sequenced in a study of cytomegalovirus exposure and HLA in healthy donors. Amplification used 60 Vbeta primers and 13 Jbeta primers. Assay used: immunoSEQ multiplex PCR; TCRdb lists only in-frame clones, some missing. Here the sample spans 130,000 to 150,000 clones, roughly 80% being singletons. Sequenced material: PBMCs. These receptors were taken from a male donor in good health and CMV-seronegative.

CDR3 in amino acids: CAINNGEGNIQYF. The CDR3 region has the DNA TGTGCCATCAATAACGGGGAGGGAAACATTCAGTACTTC. This chain connects TRBV10-3 to TRBJ2-4; 7 positions agree with TRBD2. The CDR3 spans 13 residues. J lost 6 bases, V lost 7 bases, and 6 bases had no gene match. Germline CDR1 and CDR2: ENHRY and SYGVKD.

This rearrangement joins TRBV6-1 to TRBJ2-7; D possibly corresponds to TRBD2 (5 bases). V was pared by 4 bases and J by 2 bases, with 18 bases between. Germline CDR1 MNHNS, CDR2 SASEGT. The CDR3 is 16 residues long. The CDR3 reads CASSGTFEGSAYEQYF. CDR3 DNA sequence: TGTGCCAGCAGTGGGACTTTCGAGGGATCGGCCTACGAGCAGTACTTC.

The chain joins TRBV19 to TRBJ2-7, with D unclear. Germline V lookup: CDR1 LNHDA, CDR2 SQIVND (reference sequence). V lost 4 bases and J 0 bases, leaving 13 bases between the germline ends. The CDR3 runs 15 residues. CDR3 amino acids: CASSRDGSSSYEQYF. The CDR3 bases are TGTGCCAGTAGTAGAGACGGCTCTAGCTCCTACGAGCAGTACTTC.

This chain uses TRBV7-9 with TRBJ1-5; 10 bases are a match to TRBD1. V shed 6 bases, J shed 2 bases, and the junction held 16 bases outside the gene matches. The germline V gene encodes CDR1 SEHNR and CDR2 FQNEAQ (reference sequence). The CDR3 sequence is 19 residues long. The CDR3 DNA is TGTGCCAGCAGTCAAACCCCCGGGACAGGGGTAGGGGGCAATCAGCCCCAGCATTTT. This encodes CASSQTPGTGVGGNQPQHF.

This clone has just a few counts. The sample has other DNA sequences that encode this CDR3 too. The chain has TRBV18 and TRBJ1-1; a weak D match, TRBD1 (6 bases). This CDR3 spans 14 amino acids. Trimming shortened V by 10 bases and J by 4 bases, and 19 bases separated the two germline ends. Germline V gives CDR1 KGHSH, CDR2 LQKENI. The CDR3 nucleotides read TGTGCCACCAAAAACAGGGATGGCGGCACTGAAGCTTTCTTT. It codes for CATKNRDGGTEAFF.

This chain's CDR3 is CASSLAGRANEKLFF. The DNA for the CDR3 is TGTGCCAGCAGCTTGGCCGGGAGGGCCAATGAAAAACTGTTTTTT. The rearrangement joins TRBV5-4 to TRBJ1-4; D is undetermined. The CDR3 contains 15 residues. Germline CDR1 reads SGHNT; CDR2 reads YYREEE (reference sequence). V was trimmed by 0 bases and J by 5 bases, leaving 11 bases between them.

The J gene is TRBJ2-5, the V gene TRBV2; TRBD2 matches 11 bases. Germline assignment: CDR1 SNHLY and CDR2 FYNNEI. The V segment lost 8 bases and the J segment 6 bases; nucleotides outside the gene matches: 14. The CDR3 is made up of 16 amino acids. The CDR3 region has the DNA TGTGCCAGCCCGACCCTTCCCACTAGCGGGAGAAAGACCCAGTACTTC. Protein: CASPTLPTSGRKTQYF.

As DNA, the CDR3 is TGTGCCAGCAGTGAACTTCCGTTGAATGAGCAGTTCTTC. Amino acids: CASSELPLNEQFF. The V and J genes are TRBV25-1 and TRBJ2-1; D is uncertain. This CDR3 contains 13 residues. V shed 2 bases and J shed 7 bases, with 9 bases lying between them. From germline, CDR1 is MGHDK and CDR2 SYGVNS.

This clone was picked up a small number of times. CDR3 region: CASSSFMGQTNTGELFF. As DNA, the CDR3 is TGTGCCAGCAGCTCCTTTATGGGACAGACGAACACCGGGGAGCTGTTTTTT. The chain combines TRBV7-6 with TRBJ2-2, with 7 positions matching TRBD1. J gave up 0 bases and V 4 bases, and 8 bases lay outside the gene matches. This CDR3 contains 17 residues. In germline, CDR1 is SGHVS, CDR2 FNYEAQ.

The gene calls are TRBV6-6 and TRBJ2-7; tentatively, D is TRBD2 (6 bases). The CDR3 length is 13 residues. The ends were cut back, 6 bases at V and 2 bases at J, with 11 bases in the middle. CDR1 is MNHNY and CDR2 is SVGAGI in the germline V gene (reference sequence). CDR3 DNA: TGTGCCAGCAGCCGCGGGGACGCCTACGAGCAGTACTTC. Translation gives CASSRGDAYEQYF.

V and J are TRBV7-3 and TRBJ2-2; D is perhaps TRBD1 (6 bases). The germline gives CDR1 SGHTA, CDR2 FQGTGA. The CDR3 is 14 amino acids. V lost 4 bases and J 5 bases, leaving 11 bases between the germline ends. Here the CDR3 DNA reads TGTGCCAGCAGCTCCGGGACACGTACCGGGGAGCTGTTTTTT. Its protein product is CASSSGTRTGELFF. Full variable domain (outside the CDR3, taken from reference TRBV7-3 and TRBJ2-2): GAGVSQTPSNKVTEKGKYVELRCDPISGHTALYWYRQSLGQGPEFLIYFQGTGAADDSGLPNDRFFAVRPEGSVSTLKIQRTERGDSAVYLCASSSGTRTGELFFGEGSRLTVL.

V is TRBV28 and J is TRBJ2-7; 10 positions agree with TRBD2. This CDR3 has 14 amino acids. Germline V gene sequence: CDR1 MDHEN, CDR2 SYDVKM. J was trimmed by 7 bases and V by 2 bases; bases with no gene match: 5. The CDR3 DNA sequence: TGTGCCAGCAGTTTAGGAGCGGGAGGGAGGGAGCAGTACTTC. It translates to CASSLGAGGREQYF.

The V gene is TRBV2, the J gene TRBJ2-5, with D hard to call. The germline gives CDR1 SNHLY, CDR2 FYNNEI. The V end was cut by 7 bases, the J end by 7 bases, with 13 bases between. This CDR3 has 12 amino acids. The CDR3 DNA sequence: TGTGCCAGCACCCAGGATATTTGGACCCAGTACTTC. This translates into CASTQDIWTQYF.

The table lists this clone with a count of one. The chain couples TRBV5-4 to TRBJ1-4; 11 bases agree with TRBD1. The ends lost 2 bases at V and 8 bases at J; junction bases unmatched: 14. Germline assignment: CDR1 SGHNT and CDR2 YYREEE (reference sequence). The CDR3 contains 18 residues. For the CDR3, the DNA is TGTGCCAGCAGCTTACTCGGGACAGGGGGACCACCGAGGGAAAAACTGTTTTTT. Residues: CASSLLGTGGPPREKLFF.

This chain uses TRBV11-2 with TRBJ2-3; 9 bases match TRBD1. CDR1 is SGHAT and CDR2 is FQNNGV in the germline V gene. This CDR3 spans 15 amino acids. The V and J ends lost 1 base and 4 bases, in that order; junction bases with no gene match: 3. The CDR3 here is CASSLGQGEADTQYF. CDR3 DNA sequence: TGTGCCAGCAGCTTAGGACAGGGGGAAGCAGATACGCAGTATTTT.

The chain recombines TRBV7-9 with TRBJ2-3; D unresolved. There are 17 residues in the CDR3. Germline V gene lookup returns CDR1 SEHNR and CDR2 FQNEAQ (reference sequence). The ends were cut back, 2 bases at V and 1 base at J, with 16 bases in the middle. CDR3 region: CASSLRVSAGGTDTQYF. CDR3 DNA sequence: TGTGCCAGCAGCTTAAGAGTCTCCGCTGGAGGCACAGATACGCAGTATTTT.

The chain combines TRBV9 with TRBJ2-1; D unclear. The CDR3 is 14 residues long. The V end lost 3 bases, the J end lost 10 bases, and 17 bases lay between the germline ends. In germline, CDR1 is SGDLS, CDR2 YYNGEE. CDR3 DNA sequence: TGTGCCAGCAGCGGTCTTTCCTCCCTCAGGGAGCAGTTCTTC. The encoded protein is CASSGLSSLREQFF.

CDR3 region: CASSPQGKGLQETQYF. Written as DNA, the CDR3 is TGTGCCAGCAGCCCACAGGGAAAGGGGCTCCAAGAGACCCAGTACTTC. This chain uses TRBV9 with TRBJ2-5; tentative D call: TRBD1 (6 bases). The V end lost 4 bases, the J end lost 1 base, and 17 bases lay between the germline ends. CDR1 and CDR2 from the germline V gene are SGDLS and YYNGEE. This CDR3 is 16 amino acids long.

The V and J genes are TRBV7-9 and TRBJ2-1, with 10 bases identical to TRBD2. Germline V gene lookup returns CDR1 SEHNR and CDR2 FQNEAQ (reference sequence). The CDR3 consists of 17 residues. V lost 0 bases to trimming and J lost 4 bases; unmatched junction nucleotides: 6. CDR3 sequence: CASSLAPLAGVYNEQFF. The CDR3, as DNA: TGTGCCAGCAGCTTAGCCCCCCTAGCGGGGGTATACAATGAGCAGTTCTTC. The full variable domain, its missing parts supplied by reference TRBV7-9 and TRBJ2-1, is DTGVSQNPRHKITKRGQNVTFRCDPISEHNRLYWYRQTLGQGPEFLTYFQNEAQLEKSRLLSDRFSAERPKGSFSTLEIQRTEQGDSAMYLCASSLAPLAGVYNEQFFGPGTRLTVL.

CDR3 amino acids: CASSIMGLAGDPLPDEQFF. CDR3 DNA: TGTGCCAGTAGTATAATGGGACTAGCGGGAGATCCGCTCCCGGATGAGCAGTTCTTC. The chain employs TRBV19 and TRBJ2-1, with 14 bases identical to TRBD2. The V segment lost 2 bases and the J segment 8 bases; nucleotides outside the gene matches: 14. The CDR3 has 19 amino acids. From germline, CDR1 is LNHDA and CDR2 SQIVND (reference sequence).

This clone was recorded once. CDR3 sequence: CAWSLGQNFEQYF. The DNA for the CDR3 is TGTGCCTGGAGCTTAGGACAAAATTTCGAGCAGTACTTC. The chain couples TRBV30 to TRBJ2-7, with D perhaps TRBD1 (5 bases). The CDR3 spans 13 residues. Per germline, CDR1 GTSNPN and CDR2 SVGIG (reference sequence). Trimming took off 3 bases at V and 6 bases at J, with 15 bases between the two ends.

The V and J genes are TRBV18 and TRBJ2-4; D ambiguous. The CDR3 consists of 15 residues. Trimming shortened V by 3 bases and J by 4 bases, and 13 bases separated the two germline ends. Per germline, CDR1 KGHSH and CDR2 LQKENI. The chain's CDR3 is CASSPAATLKNIQYF. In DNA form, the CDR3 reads TGTGCCAGCTCACCGGCGGCAACCCTAAAAAACATTCAGTACTTC. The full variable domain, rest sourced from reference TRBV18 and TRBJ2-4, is NAGVMQNPRHLVRRRGQEARLRCSPMKGHSHVYWYRQLPEEGLKFMVYLQKENIIDESGMPKERFSAEFPKEGPSILRIQQVVRGDSAAYFCASSPAATLKNIQYFGAGTRLSVL.

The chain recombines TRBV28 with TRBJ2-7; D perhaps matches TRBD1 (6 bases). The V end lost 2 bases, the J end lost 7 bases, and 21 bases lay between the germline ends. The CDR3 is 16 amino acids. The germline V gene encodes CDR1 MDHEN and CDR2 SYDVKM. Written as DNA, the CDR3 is TGTGCCAGCAGTTTAGTTGGCAGGGGCCCCACCGGGGAGCAGTACTTC. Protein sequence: CASSLVGRGPTGEQYF.

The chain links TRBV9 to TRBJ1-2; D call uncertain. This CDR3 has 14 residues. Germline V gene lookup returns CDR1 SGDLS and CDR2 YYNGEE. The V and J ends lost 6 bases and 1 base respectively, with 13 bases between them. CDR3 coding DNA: TGTGCCAGCACCAAAGACAAGCTTAACTATGGCTACACCTTC. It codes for CASTKDKLNYGYTF.

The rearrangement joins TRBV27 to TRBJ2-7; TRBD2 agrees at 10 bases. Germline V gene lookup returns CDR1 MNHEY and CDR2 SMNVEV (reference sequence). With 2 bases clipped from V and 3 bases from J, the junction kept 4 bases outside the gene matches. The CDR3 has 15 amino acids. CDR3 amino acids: CASSLKPSGSYEQYF. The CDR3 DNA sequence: TGTGCCAGCAGTTTAAAACCTAGCGGGAGCTACGAGCAGTACTTC.

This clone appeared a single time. CDR3 residues: CASSAGQNSYEQYF. CDR3 in DNA: TGTGCCAGCAGCGCAGGACAGAACTCCTACGAGCAGTACTTC. This chain joins TRBV7-2 and TRBJ2-7, with D perhaps TRBD1 (6 bases). The CDR3 is 14 residues long. Trimming cost V 5 bases and J 0 bases, with 11 bases left between them. Germline V gene data show CDR1 as SGHTA and CDR2 as FQGNSA. The full variable domain, its missing parts supplied by reference TRBV7-2 and TRBJ2-7, is GAGVSQSPSNKVTEKGKDVELRCDPISGHTALYWYRQSLGQGLEFLIYFQGNSAPDKSGLPSDRFSAERTGGSVSTLTIQRTQQEDSAVYLCASSAGQNSYEQYFGPGTRLTVT.

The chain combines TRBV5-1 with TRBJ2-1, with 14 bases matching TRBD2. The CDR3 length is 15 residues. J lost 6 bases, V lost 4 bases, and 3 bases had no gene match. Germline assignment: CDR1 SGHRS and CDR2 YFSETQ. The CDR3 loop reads CASSQGLAGVNEQFF. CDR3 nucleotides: TGCGCCAGCAGCCAGGGACTAGCGGGGGTCAATGAGCAGTTCTTC.

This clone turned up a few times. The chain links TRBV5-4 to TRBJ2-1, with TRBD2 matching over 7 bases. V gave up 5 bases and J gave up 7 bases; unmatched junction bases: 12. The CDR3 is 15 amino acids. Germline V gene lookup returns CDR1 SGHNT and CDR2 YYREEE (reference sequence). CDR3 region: CASSLGGEGGNEQFF. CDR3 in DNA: TGTGCCAGCAGTCTGGGAGGGGAGGGCGGTAATGAGCAGTTCTTC.